One and the same sample provided the 18 T cell receptor beta chains below, sequenced in a study of blood T cell repertoires in COVID-19 (dated by TCRdb to the early 2020s). The library was prepared using the immunoSEQ multiplex PCR assay. This immuneACCESS table, as held by TCRdb, lists in-frame sequences with V and J called but not all clones. Of the missing ones, under half trace to an unresolved V gene in checked studies; the others have no known cause. Here the sample has under 150,000 clones; around nine tenths occur a single time. Roughly 4% of the sample comes from the top ten. Sequencing used peripheral blood. These receptors all come from a woman aged 40 to 50 with acute or convalescent COVID-19.

The chain combines TRBV2 with TRBJ1-2; 10 positions agree with TRBD1. CDR3 length equals 14 residues. The V gene end was trimmed by 9 bases and the J gene end by 2 bases; junction bases not matched to a gene: 6. Germline CDR1 and CDR2: SNHLY and FYNNEI. The CDR3 DNA is TGTGCCAGATTTGACAGGGGGCGCAACTATGGCTACACCTTC. This encodes CARFDRGRNYGYTF.

The J gene is TRBJ2-5, the V gene TRBV5-1; TRBD1 agrees at 9 bases. This CDR3 region has 16 residues. Germline V lookup: CDR1 SGHRS, CDR2 YFSETQ. Trimming took 2 bases from V and 5 from J; bases not matched to a gene: 10. The CDR3 spells CASSFLRDRVEETQYF. The CDR3 coding sequence is TGCGCCAGCAGCTTCCTACGGGACAGGGTGGAGGAGACCCAGTACTTC.

This clone occurred once. This chain links TRBV10-3 with TRBJ1-3; 7 nucleotides match TRBD1. J lost 3 bases, V lost 10 bases, and 3 bases had no gene match. The CDR3 runs 12 residues. The germline V gene encodes CDR1 ENHRY and CDR2 SYGVKD. The CDR3 coding sequence is TGTGCCAGCGGGACAGATGGAAACACCATATATTTT. Encoded protein: CASGTDGNTIYF.

V usage is TRBV6-2 or TRBV6-3 and J usage is TRBJ2-7; 8 nucleotides align to TRBD1. CDR1 is MNHEY and CDR2 is SVGEGT in the germline V gene. CDR3 size: 14 residues. V was pared by 4 bases and J by 1 base, with 3 bases of the junction left unmatched. The DNA for the CDR3 is TGTGCCAGCAGTTGGGGACAGGAGTCCTACGAGCAGTACTTC. Protein sequence: CASSWGQESYEQYF.

This rearrangement joins TRBV7-2 to TRBJ1-1, with no clear D. V was trimmed by 6 bases and J by 4 bases, leaving 12 bases between them. The germline V gene has CDR1 SGHTA and CDR2 FQGNSA. The CDR3 spans 13 residues. CDR3 DNA sequence: TGTGCCAGCAGATACGGAGGCGGCACTGAAGCTTTCTTT. Translation gives CASRYGGGTEAFF. The variable domain in full, with the rest retrieved from reference TRBV7-2 and TRBJ1-1, is GAGVSQSPSNKVTEKGKDVELRCDPISGHTALYWYRQSLGQGLEFLIYFQGNSAPDKSGLPSDRFSAERTGGSVSTLTIQRTQQEDSAVYLCASRYGGGTEAFFGQGTRLTVV.

V gene TRBV6-2 or TRBV6-3 combines with J gene TRBJ2-1; tentative D call: TRBD2 (5 bases). The CDR3 sequence is 16 residues long. Germline V CDR1 and CDR2: MNHEY, SVGEGT. Deletions cut 6 bases from V and 2 bases from J, with 17 bases between. The CDR3 DNA follows: TGTGCCAGCAGCTCCTCGACTACCTCCCCCTACAATGAGCAGTTCTTC. This translates into CASSSSTTSPYNEQFF.

The chain joins TRBV6-1 to TRBJ1-2; TRBD1 might be the D (5 bases). Trimming removed 0 bases at V and 12 bases at J, with 17 bases between. CDR1 and CDR2 (germline): MNHNS, SASEGT. There are 14 residues in the CDR3. The CDR3 sequence: CASSEAQTLEGDTF. CDR3 DNA: TGTGCCAGCAGTGAAGCGCAGACCCTTGAAGGGGACACCTTC.

This clone has a handful of counts. The chain combines TRBV7-8 with TRBJ2-7; 12 bases fit TRBD2. V was clipped by 5 bases and J by 3 bases; unmatched bases: 8. Germline lookup yields CDR1 SGHVS and CDR2 FQNEAQ. The CDR3 runs 16 residues. The CDR3 region has the DNA TGTGCCAGCAGCACCCCCCCGACTAGCGGGAGCTACGAGCAGTACTTC. It specifies CASSTPPTSGSYEQYF.

This clone has more than one count but fewer than ten. The chain employs TRBV2 and TRBJ2-7, with TRBD2 matching over 10 bases. J gave up 13 bases and V 10 bases, and 10 bases lay outside the gene matches. This CDR3 has 11 amino acids. Germline V gene lookup returns CDR1 SNHLY and CDR2 FYNNEI. CDR3 DNA sequence: TGTGCCATCAACCAACTAGCGGGATTTTACTTC. Its translation: CAINQLAGFYF.

The J gene is TRBJ2-3, the V gene TRBV27, with D possibly being TRBD2 (6 bases). Germline values: CDR1 MNHEY, CDR2 SMNVEV (reference sequence). CDR3 length equals 15 residues. Trimming took 3 bases from V and 1 from J, leaving 11 bases between them. The CDR3 is CASSLKRVRTDTQYF. In nucleotides, the CDR3 is TGTGCCAGCAGTTTGAAGCGGGTACGCACAGATACGCAGTATTTT.

This chain joins TRBV5-6 and TRBJ2-5; 12 bases agree with TRBD2. The CDR3 consists of 15 residues. Looked up from germline, CDR1 is SGHDT and CDR2 is YYEEEE. V lost 4 bases, J lost 3 bases, and 4 bases stayed unmatched. CDR3 amino acids: CASSLLAGGKETQYF. The DNA for the CDR3 is TGTGCCAGCAGCCTACTAGCGGGGGGAAAAGAGACCCAGTACTTC.

The chain carries TRBV27 and TRBJ2-7, with D perhaps TRBD2 (5 bases). CDR3 size: 14 residues. V lost 0 bases to trimming and J lost 2 bases, with 8 bases between them. From germline, CDR1 is MNHEY and CDR2 SMNVEV (reference sequence). The CDR3 loop reads CASSLSRAPYEQYF. The CDR3 bases are TGTGCCAGCAGTTTATCGAGGGCGCCCTACGAGCAGTACTTC.

The chain is built from TRBV3-1 (or the pseudogene TRBV3-2) and TRBJ2-6; TRBD1 is a possible D gene (6 bases). Germline CDR1 reads LGHDT; CDR2 reads YNNKEL (reference sequence). The CDR3 consists of 15 residues. V gave up 4 bases and J gave up 3 bases, with 10 bases separating them. CDR3 sequence reads: CASSPFRGGANVLTF. DNA of the CDR3: TGTGCCAGCAGCCCTTTCAGGGGTGGGGCCAACGTCCTGACTTTC.

This chain uses TRBV6-6 with TRBJ1-5, with TRBD1 identical over 7 bases. The CDR3 has 15 residues. Trimming at V came to 6 bases and at J to 7 bases, leaving 12 bases not matched to a gene. Germline-derived CDR1 and CDR2 are MNHNY and SVGAGI (reference sequence). The CDR3 sequence is CASRPSDRVWQPQHF. CDR3 DNA sequence: TGTGCCAGCAGGCCCTCCGACAGGGTATGGCAGCCCCAGCATTTT.

The V and J genes are TRBV6-5 and TRBJ1-1; TRBD1 aligns across 7 bases. Germline V lookup: CDR1 MNHEY, CDR2 SVGAGI. V lost 8 bases to trimming and J lost 1 base; unmatched junction nucleotides: 7. This CDR3 is 14 amino acids long. The CDR3 here is CASAEGARNTEAFF. CDR3 DNA: TGTGCCAGCGCCGAGGGGGCGCGGAACACTGAAGCTTTCTTT.

The V gene is TRBV7-2, the J gene TRBJ2-7; maybe TRBD1 (6 bases). Germline lookup yields CDR1 SGHTA and CDR2 FQGNSA. V was clipped by 0 bases and J by 6 bases, with 12 bases between them. The CDR3 has 14 residues. DNA of the CDR3: TGTGCCAGCAGCTTAGCGAACAGGGATCGCGAGCAGTACTTC. Its protein is CASSLANRDREQYF. Using reference TRBV7-2 and TRBJ2-7 for the parts outside the CDR3, the full variable domain is GAGVSQSPSNKVTEKGKDVELRCDPISGHTALYWYRQSLGQGLEFLIYFQGNSAPDKSGLPSDRFSAERTGGSVSTLTIQRTQQEDSAVYLCASSLANRDREQYFGPGTRLTVT.

The sample holds a few counts of this clone. This CDR3 is CASSPSTGYYEQYF. CDR3 in DNA: TGCGCCAGCAGCCCTTCAACAGGGTACTACGAGCAGTACTTC. The chain uses TRBV4-1 and TRBJ2-7; tentative D call: TRBD1 (6 bases). The CDR3 consists of 14 residues. Between the trimmed V and J ends, which lost 4 bases and 3 bases, there was a span of 13 bases. CDR1 and CDR2 from the germline V gene are MGHRA and YSYEKL.

V is TRBV5-1 and J is TRBJ1-4, with a weak D call TRBD1 (5 bases). The length of the CDR3 is 15 residues. The V gene lost 0 bases and the J gene lost 7 bases, with 13 bases spanning the gap. Per the germline V gene, CDR1 is SGHRS and CDR2 is YFSETQ. DNA of the CDR3: TGCGCCAGCAGCTTGGAGGGGCGCCCCATTGAAAAACTGTTTTTT. Translating gives CASSLEGRPIEKLFF. Supplemented by reference TRBV5-1 and TRBJ1-4, the full variable domain reads KAGVTQTPRYLIKTRGQQVTLSCSPISGHRSVSWYQQTPGQGLQFLFEYFSETQRNKGNFPGRFSGRQFSNSRSEMNVSTLELGDSALYLCASSLEGRPIEKLFFGSGTQLSVL.